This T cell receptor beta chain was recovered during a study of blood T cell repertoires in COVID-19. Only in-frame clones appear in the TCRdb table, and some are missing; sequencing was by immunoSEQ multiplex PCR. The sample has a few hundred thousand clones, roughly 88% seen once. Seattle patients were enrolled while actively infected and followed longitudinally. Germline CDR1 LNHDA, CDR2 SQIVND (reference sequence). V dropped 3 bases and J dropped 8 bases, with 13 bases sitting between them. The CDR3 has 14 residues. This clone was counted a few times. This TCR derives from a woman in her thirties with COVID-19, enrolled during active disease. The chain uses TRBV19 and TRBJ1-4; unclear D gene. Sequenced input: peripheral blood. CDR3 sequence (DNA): TGTGCCAGTAGTATTCGAGGCACCGGGGAAAAACTGTTTTTT. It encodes CASSIRGTGEKLFF.